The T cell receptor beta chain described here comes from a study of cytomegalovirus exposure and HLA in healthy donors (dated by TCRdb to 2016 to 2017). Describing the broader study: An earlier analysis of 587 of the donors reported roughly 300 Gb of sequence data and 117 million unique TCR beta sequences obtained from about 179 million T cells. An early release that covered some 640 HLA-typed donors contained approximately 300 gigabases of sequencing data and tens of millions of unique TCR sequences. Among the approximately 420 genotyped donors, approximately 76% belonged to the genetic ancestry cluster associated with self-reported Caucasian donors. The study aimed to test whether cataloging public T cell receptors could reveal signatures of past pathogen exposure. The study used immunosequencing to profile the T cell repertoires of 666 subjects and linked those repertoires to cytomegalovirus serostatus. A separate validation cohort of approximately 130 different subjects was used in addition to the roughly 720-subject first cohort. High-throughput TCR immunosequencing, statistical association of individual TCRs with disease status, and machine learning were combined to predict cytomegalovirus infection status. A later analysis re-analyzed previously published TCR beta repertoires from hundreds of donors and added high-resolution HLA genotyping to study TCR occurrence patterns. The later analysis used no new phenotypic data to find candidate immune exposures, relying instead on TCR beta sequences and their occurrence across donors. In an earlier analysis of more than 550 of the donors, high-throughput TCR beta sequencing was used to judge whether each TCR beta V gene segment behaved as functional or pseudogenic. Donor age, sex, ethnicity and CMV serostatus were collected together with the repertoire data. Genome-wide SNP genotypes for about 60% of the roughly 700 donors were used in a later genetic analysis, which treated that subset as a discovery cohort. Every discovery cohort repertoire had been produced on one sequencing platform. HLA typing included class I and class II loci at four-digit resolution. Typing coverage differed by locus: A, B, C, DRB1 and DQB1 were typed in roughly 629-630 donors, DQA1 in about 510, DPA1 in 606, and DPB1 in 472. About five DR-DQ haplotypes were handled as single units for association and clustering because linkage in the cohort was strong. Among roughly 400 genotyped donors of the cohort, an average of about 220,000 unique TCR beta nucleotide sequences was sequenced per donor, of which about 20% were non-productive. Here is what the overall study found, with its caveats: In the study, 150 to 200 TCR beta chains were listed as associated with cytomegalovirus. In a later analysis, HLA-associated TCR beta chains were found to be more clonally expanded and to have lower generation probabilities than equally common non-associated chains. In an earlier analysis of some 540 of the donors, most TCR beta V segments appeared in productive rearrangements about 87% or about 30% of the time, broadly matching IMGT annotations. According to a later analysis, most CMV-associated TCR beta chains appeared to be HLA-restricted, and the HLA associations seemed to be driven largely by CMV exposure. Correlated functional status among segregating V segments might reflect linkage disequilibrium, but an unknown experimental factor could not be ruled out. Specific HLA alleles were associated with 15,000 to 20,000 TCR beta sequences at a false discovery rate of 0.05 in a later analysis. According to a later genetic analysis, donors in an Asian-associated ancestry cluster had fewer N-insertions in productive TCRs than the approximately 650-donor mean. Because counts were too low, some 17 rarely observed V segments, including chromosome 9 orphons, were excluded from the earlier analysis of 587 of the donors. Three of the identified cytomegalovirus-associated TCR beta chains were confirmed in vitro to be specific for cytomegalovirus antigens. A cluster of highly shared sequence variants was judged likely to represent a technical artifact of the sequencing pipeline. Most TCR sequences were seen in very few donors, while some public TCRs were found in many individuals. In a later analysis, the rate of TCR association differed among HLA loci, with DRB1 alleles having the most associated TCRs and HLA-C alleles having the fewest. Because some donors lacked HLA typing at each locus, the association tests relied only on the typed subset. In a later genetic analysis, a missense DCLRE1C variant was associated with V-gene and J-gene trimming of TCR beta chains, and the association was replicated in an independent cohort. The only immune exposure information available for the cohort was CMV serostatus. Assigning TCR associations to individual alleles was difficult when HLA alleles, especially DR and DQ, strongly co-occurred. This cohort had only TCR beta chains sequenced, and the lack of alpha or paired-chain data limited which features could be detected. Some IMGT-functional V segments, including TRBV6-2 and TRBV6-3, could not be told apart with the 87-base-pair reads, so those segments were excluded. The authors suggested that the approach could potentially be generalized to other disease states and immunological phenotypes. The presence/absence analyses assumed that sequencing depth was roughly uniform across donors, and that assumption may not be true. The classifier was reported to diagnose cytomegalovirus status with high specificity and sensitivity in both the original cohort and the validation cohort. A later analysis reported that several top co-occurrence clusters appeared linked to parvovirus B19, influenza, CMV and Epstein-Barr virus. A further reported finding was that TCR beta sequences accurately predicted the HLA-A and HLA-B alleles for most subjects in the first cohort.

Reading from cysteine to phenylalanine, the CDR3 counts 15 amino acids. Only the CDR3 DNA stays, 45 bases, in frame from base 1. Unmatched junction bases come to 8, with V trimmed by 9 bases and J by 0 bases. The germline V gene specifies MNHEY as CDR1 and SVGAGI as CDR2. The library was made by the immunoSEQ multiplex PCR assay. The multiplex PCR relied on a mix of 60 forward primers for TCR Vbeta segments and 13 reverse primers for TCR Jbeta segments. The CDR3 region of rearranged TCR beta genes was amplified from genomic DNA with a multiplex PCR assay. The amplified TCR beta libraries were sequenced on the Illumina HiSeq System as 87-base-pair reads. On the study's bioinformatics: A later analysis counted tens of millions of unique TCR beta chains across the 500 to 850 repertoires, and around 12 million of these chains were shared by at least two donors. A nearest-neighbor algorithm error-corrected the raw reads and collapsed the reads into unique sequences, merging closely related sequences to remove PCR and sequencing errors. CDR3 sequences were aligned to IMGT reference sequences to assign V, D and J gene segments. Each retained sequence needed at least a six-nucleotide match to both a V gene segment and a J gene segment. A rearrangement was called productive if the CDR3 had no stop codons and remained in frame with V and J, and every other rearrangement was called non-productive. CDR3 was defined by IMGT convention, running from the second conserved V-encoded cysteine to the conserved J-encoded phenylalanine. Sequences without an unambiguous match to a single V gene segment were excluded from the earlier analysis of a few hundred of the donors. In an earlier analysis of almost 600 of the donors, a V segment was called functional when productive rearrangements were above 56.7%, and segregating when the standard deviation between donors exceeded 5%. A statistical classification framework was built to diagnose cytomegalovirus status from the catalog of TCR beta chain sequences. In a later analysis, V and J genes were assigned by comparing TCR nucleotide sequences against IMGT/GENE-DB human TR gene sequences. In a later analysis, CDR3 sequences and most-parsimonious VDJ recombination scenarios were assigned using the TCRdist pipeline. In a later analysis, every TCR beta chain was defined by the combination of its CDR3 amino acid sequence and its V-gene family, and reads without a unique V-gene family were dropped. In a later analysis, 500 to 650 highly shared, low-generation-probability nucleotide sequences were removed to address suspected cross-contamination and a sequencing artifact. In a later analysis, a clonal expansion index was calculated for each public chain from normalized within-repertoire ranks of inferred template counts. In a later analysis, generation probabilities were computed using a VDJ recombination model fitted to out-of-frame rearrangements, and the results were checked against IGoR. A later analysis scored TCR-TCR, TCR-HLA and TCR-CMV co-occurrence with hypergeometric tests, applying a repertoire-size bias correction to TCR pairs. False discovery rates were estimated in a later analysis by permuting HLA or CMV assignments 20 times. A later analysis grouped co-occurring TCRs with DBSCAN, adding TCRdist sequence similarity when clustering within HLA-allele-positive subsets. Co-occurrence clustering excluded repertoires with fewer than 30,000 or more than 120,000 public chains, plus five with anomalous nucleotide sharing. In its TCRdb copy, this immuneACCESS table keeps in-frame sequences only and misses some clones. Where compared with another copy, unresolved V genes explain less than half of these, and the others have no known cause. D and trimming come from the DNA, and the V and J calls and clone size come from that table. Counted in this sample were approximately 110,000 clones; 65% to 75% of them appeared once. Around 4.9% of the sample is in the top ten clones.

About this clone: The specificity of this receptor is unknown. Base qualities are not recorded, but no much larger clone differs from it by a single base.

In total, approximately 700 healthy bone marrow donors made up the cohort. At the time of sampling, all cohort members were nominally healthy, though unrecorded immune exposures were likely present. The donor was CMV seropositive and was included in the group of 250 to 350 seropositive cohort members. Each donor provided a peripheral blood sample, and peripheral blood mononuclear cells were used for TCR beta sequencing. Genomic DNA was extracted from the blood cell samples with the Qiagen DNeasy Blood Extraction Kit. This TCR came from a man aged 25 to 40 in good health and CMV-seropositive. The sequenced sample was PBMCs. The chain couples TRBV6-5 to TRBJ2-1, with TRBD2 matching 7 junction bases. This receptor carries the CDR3 CASTRGGVSYNEQFF. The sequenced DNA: TGTGCCAGTACCCGGGGAGGGGTCTCCTACAATGAGCAGTTCTTC.